Below are 9 T cell receptor beta chains sequenced from a single sample in a study of vaccination and CD4 T cells after COVID-19. Once obtained from cultured CD4+ T cells, the DNA was sequenced using the Oncomine TCR Beta short-read assay. TCRdb ran MiXCR on the PCR reads and lists one entry per CDR3 protein. This sample has roughly 10,000 distinct CDR3 sequences, with 40% to 65% found just once. The antigens for these receptors are not known. Noted treatment: roughly 11-day PBMC culture with coronavirus spike peptide pools or control peptides (ViraFEST assay). The sample was CD4+ T cells from blood, cultured in vitro. The receptors come from a human donor who had recovered from COVID-19.

This clonotype occurred a few times. This rearrangement joins TRBV28 to TRBJ1-6, with D perhaps matching TRBD1 (6 bases). Per germline, CDR1 MDHEN and CDR2 SYDVKM. Trimming left V 5 bases short and J 13 bases short, with 18 bases between. The CDR3 loop spans 14 amino acids. CDR3: CASSLLGGGVPLHF. Here the CDR3 DNA reads TGTGCCAGCAGTCTCTTAGGGGGTGGGGTGCCCCTCCACTTT.

By share, this clonotype counts as large (0.1 to 1%). The genes are TRBV20-1 and TRBJ2-3; D is perhaps TRBD1 or TRBD2 (6 bases each). The CDR3 covers 15 residues. Germline-derived CDR1 and CDR2 are DFQATT and SNEGSKA (reference sequence). The germline V and J ends were trimmed by 8 bases and 4 bases, with 22 bases remaining between them. This chain's CDR3 is CSPKGGTFAADTQYF. The CDR3 DNA reads TGCAGTCCCAAAGGGGGGACTTTCGCCGCAGATACGCAGTATTTT.

The chain recombines TRBV20-1 with TRBJ1-2; 8 bases line up with TRBD1. CDR1 DFQATT and CDR2 SNEGSKA come from the germline V gene (reference sequence). The J segment lost 8 bases and the V segment lost 3 bases, leaving 8 bases of the junction unmatched. The CDR3 runs 13 residues. The CDR3 nucleotides read TGCAGTGCTAGGCCCCAGGGGGCGGGCGGCTACACCTTC. Translating it yields CSARPQGAGGYTF.

The genes are TRBV19 and TRBJ1-4; possibly TRBD1 for D (5 bases). The CDR3 covers 17 residues. The germline V and J ends were trimmed by 0 bases and 6 bases, with 17 bases remaining between them. CDR1 and CDR2 (germline): LNHDA, SQIVND (reference sequence). For the CDR3, the DNA is TGTGCCAGTAGTATAGACGCAGGGTCAGGTTCGGATGAAAAACTGTTTTTT. It yields the protein CASSIDAGSGSDEKLFF. Looking up the rest from reference TRBV19 and TRBJ1-4 gives the full variable domain: DGGITQSPKYLFRKEGQNVTLSCEQNLNHDAMYWYRQDPGQGLRLIYYSQIVNDFQKGDIAEGYSVSREKKESFPLTVTSAQKNPTAFYLCASSIDAGSGSDEKLFFGSGTQLSVL.

V is TRBV3-1 and J is TRBJ2-2, with unresolved D. CDR1 is LGHDT, CDR2 YNNKEL, per germline (reference sequence). This CDR3 region has 13 residues. The germline V and J ends were trimmed by 1 base and 4 bases, with 4 bases remaining between them. DNA of the CDR3: TGTGCCAGCAGCCAAGGTCGCACCGGGGAGCTGTTTTTT. Translated, it gives CASSQGRTGELFF. The full variable domain, in which reference TRBV3-1 and TRBJ2-2 provide the parts outside the CDR3, is DTAVSQTPKYLVTQMGNDKSIKCEQNLGHDTMYWYKQDSKKFLKIMFSYNNKELIINETVPNRFSPKSPDKAHLNLHINSLELGDSAVYFCASSQGRTGELFFGEGSRLTVL.

This chain's CDR3 is CASSRSGSYNEQFF. The CDR3, as DNA: TGTGCCAGCAGCCGGAGCGGTTCCTACAATGAGCAGTTCTTC. The chain is built from TRBV28 and TRBJ2-1, with D possibly being TRBD2 (5 bases). The ends were cut back, 6 bases at V and 1 base at J, with 10 bases in the middle. This CDR3 is built from 14 residues. The germline V gene encodes CDR1 MDHEN and CDR2 SYDVKM. Full variable domain (outside the CDR3, taken from reference TRBV28 and TRBJ2-1): DVKVTQSSRYLVKRTGEKVFLECVQDMDHENMFWYRQDPGLGLRLIYFSYDVKMKEKGDIPEGYSVSREKKERFSLILESASTNQTSMYLCASSRSGSYNEQFFGPGTRLTVL.

The V gene is TRBV30, the J gene TRBJ1-5; tentatively, D is TRBD1 (5 bases). The V and J ends lost 0 bases and 0 bases respectively, with 6 bases between them. CDR3 length equals 14 residues. Germline assignment: CDR1 GTSNPN and CDR2 SVGIG (reference sequence). The CDR3 here is CAWSVGTSNQPQHF. The CDR3 bases are TGTGCCTGGAGTGTAGGGACTAGCAATCAGCCCCAGCATTTT.

This clonotype was seen only a few times. This rearrangement joins TRBV7-2 to TRBJ2-5; 8 bases match TRBD2. Trimming took 3 bases from V and 1 from J; bases not matched to a gene: 4. Germline V gene data show CDR1 as SGHTA and CDR2 as FQGNSA. This CDR3 is 15 amino acids long. CDR3 sequence (DNA): TGTGCCAGCAGCTTCAACGGGGGGGGCCAAGAGACCCAGTACTTC. Protein: CASSFNGGGQETQYF.

The V gene is TRBV7-4, the J gene TRBJ2-1, with 8 bases fitting TRBD2. V gave up 3 bases and J gave up 0 bases; unmatched junction bases: 1. Per germline, CDR1 SGHVT and CDR2 SQSDAQ. This CDR3 comprises 15 residues. The CDR3 nucleotides read TGTGCCAGCAGCTTTAGCGGGGTCTCCTACAATGAGCAGTTCTTC. Translation: CASSFSGVSYNEQFF.